Listed below are T cell receptor beta chains from one sample, sequenced in a study of blood T cells in healthy people across ages. Each CDR3 protein gets one entry after TCRdb re-called the 5' RACE reads with MiXCR. The sample has roughly 680,000 distinct CDR3 sequences; more than 40% are singletons. Material: blood. The receptors stem from a woman aged 55 to 70 in good health. The CDR3 runs from the conserved cysteine through the conserved F or W. Expanded clones get a size class; other rows say once, few or many, or leave the size out.

j_gene: TRBJ2-1
len: 14
v_gene: TRBV20-1
abundance: -
CDR3aa: CSALGQGKYNEQFF

j_gene: TRBJ1-5
len: 17
v_gene: TRBV12-3/TRBV12-4
abundance: -
CDR3aa: CASSFGGSGEGNQPQHF

j_gene: TRBJ2-7
len: 14
v_gene: TRBV9
abundance: few
CDR3aa: CASSVSGVAYEQYF

j_gene: -
len: 13
v_gene: TRBV29-1
abundance: -
CDR3aa: CSGHNRAAYEQYF

j_gene: -
len: 15
v_gene: TRBV6-5
abundance: -
CDR3aa: CASSPARQGSGEQYF

j_gene: TRBJ2-2
len: 18
v_gene: TRBV7-2
abundance: -
CDR3aa: CASSLFSSGASNTGELFF

j_gene: TRBJ2-5
len: 15
v_gene: TRBV5-1
abundance: -
CDR3aa: CASSLLGQNQETQYF

j_gene: TRBJ2-4
len: 12
v_gene: TRBV6-2/TRBV6-3
abundance: few
CDR3aa: CASSPLGNIQYF

j_gene: TRBJ1-5
len: 14
v_gene: TRBV10-3
abundance: -
CDR3aa: CAISDNGGDQPQHF

j_gene: TRBJ2-3
len: 12
v_gene: TRBV9
abundance: few
CDR3aa: CASSGGPDTQYF

j_gene: TRBJ1-2
len: 15
v_gene: TRBV14
abundance: -
CDR3aa: CASSQGDRPFYGYTF

j_gene: TRBJ1-4
len: 15
v_gene: TRBV5-1
abundance: -
CDR3aa: CASRGAGPANEKLFF

j_gene: TRBJ2-5
len: 12
v_gene: TRBV7-2
abundance: -
CDR3aa: CASSRPGFEQYF

j_gene: TRBJ1-1
len: 16
v_gene: TRBV20-1
abundance: few
CDR3aa: CSARDRQGSGNTEAFF

j_gene: TRBJ2-5
len: 16
v_gene: TRBV20-1
abundance: -
CDR3aa: CSARSYIAELQETQYF

j_gene: TRBJ1-4
len: 16
v_gene: TRBV9
abundance: -
CDR3aa: CASSRAPDVTNEKLFF